This TCR beta chain was found in a study of cytomegalovirus exposure and HLA in healthy donors. Study context: There were 88 million or so unique TCRs (from HLA-typed donors) in an early data release. Regarding the study as a whole: Some V segments could not be told apart, so they were left out, TRBV6-2 and TRBV6-3 among them. Another analysis was done later, and it associated approximately 15,000 TCR beta sequences with HLA alleles at 0.05 false discovery rate.

In the case of this clone: Its specificity is not known.

The CDR3 loop spans 15 amino acids. The V gene's germline CDR1 is SEHNR and CDR2 FQNEAQ (reference sequence). J gave up 1 base and V 5 bases, and 4 bases lay outside the gene matches. With 60 Vbeta and 13 Jbeta primers, the PCR was carried out. Clones were read by immunoSEQ multiplex PCR, and TCRdb kept only the in-frame ones, dropping some. The sample carries about 73,000 clones, about 81% recorded once. Sequenced input: PBMCs. V gene TRBV7-9 combines with J gene TRBJ2-7; 11 positions match TRBD1. This receptor was identified in a man in his 70s in good health and CMV-seronegative. The CDR3 DNA follows: TGTGCCAGCAGCGCCCGGGACAGGGGGTCCTACGAGCAGTACTTC. This translates into CASSARDRGSYEQYF.